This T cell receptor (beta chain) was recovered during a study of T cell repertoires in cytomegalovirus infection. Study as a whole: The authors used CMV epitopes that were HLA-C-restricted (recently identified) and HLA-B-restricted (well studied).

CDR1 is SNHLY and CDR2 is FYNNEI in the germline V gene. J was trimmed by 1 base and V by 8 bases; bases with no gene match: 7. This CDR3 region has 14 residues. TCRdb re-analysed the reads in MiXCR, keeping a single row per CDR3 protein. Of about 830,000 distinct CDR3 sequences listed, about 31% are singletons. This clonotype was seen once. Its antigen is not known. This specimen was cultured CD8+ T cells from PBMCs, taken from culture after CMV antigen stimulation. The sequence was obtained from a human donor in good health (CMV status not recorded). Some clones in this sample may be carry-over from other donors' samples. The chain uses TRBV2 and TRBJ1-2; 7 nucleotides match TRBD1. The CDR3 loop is CASGDRAYNYGYTF. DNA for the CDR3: TGTGCCAGCGGCGACAGGGCCTATAACTATGGCTACACCTTC.